This TCR beta chain is from a study of beta chain features in type 1 diabetes. Overall study results and limits: Among patients with Type 1 diabetes, TCRB CDR3s were moderately but significantly shorter in every one of the four CD4+ subsets.

Expressed TCRB transcripts were sequenced, since all the RNA that had been isolated was reverse transcribed. Sequencing used immunoSEQ multiplex PCR; TCRdb keeps in-frame clones, though not all of them. The sample yields some 640,000 clones, 11% to 15% seen once. CDR3 length equals 16 residues. The germline V gene encodes CDR1 SEHNR and CDR2 FQNEAQ (reference sequence). The V segment lost 4 bases and the J segment 4 bases; nucleotides outside the gene matches: 10. Over 95% purity was reached by all sorted populations. Worth noting for this clone: Its antigen is as yet unknown.

This clonotype was obtained from a man aged 18 to 30 with type 1 diabetes. The chain has TRBV7-9 and TRBJ2-1; 7 bases line up with TRBD2. Sequencing used naive CD4+ T cells from blood. The CDR3 DNA follows: TGTGCCAGCAGCTCCCTAGGGAGGGGAAGTTACAATGAGCAGTTCTTC. It translates to CASSSLGRGSYNEQFF.